The present TCR beta chain was sequenced within a study of T-cell reconstitution after alpha-beta-depleted transplantation in children. Trimming left V 10 bases short and J 4 bases short, with 15 bases between. Germline V gives CDR1 SGHNT, CDR2 YYREEE (reference sequence). The CDR3 covers 12 residues. Using unique molecular identifiers, the investigators prepared the TCRbeta library. TCRdb re-called the PCR reads with MiXCR, one entry per CDR3 protein. This table holds 200,000 to 250,000 distinct CDR3 sequences, around 12% found once. Material: PBMCs from the stem cell graft donor, obtained from the stem cell graft. The chain joins TRBV5-4 to TRBJ2-7; D is tentatively TRBD1 or TRBD2 (5 bases each). This clonotype was sampled from a human donor who donated a stem cell graft to a child with acute lymphoblastic leukemia. CDR3 nucleotides: TGTGCCTTCCACCCAGAGGGGTACGAGCAGTACTTC. Amino acid sequence: CAFHPEGYEQYF.